Following are 8 T cell receptor beta chains from one sample sequenced in a study of molecular identifiers for immune sequencing clone quantification. One entry per CDR3 protein, called by TCRdb with MiXCR from the PCR reads. The sample includes some 97,000 distinct CDR3 sequences, roughly a third of them seen just once. The sample taken for sequencing was naive CD8+ T cells from blood, with Jurkat cell RNA spiked in. Indicated subset: FACS-sorted CD8+CD4-CCR7+CD45RA+ naive T cells. The receptors were gathered from a human donor in good health. Some libraries in this study had Jurkat cell RNA spiked in.

The genes are TRBV19 and TRBJ1-1; maybe TRBD1 (6 bases). CDR1 LNHDA and CDR2 SQIVND come from the germline V gene (reference sequence). V was cut by 3 bases and J by 3 bases, with 11 bases left in between. The CDR3 has 14 residues. The CDR3 DNA sequence: TGTGCCAGTAGTATTGGGGGGGGCTACACTGAAGCTTTCTTT. This gives the protein CASSIGGGYTEAFF. Based on the CDR3 plus reference TRBV19 and TRBJ1-1, the full variable domain is DGGITQSPKYLFRKEGQNVTLSCEQNLNHDAMYWYRQDPGQGLRLIYYSQIVNDFQKGDIAEGYSVSREKKESFPLTVTSAQKNPTAFYLCASSIGGGYTEAFFGQGTRLTVV.

The chain combines TRBV13 with TRBJ1-6, with D unresolved. The germline CDR1 and CDR2 sequences are PRHDT and FYEKMQ (reference sequence). V lost 0 bases to trimming and J lost 9 bases, with 9 bases between them. The length of the CDR3 is 14 residues. The CDR3 spells CASSLGKRVSPLHF. CDR3 coding DNA: TGTGCCAGCAGCTTAGGAAAGCGGGTTTCACCCCTCCACTTT.

Points on this clonotype: Just one base apart from a much larger clone, this may be a read error. The CDR3 region has the DNA TGTGCCAGCTGTCCCCGACAGTCCCCCTACGAGCAGTACTTC. Its protein is CASCPRQSPYEQYF. The chain combines TRBV28 with TRBJ2-7; weak D call: TRBD1 (5 bases). This CDR3 spans 14 amino acids. V was shortened by 8 bases and J by 2 bases, with 16 bases between the two germline ends. Germline CDR1 and CDR2: MDHEN and SYDVKM. The entire variable domain, with the rest obtained from reference TRBV28 and TRBJ2-7, is as follows: DVKVTQSSRYLVKRTGEKVFLECVQDMDHENMFWYRQDPGLGLRLIYFSYDVKMKEKGDIPEGYSVSREKKERFSLILESASTNQTSMYLCASCPRQSPYEQYFGPGTRLTVT.

This clonotype was counted only a few times. This chain links TRBV27 with TRBJ1-4; unclear D gene. CDR1 and CDR2 (germline): MNHEY, SMNVEV (reference sequence). There are 15 residues in the CDR3. Trimming took 6 bases from V and 5 from J, leaving 16 bases between them. The CDR3 protein is CASSPMSGLNEKLFF. The CDR3 DNA reads as TGTGCCAGCAGCCCAATGTCGGGCTTAAATGAAAAACTGTTTTTT. The complete variable domain, with remaining parts taken from reference TRBV27 and TRBJ1-4, reads EAQVTQNPRYLITVTGKKLTVTCSQNMNHEYMSWYRQDPGLGLRQIYYSMNVEVTDKGDVPEGYKVSRKEKRNFPLILESPSPNQTSLYFCASSPMSGLNEKLFFGSGTQLSVL.

In this sample, this clonotype turned up once. The V gene is TRBV18, the J gene TRBJ2-3; TRBD2 agrees at 10 bases. The CDR3 sequence is 15 residues long. The V and J ends lost 5 bases and 9 bases, in that order; junction bases with no gene match: 11. Germline V CDR1 and CDR2: KGHSH, LQKENI. The CDR3 DNA sequence: TGTGCCAGCTCAAGCACTAGCGGGGCCCAAGAAACGCAGTATTTT. Amino acids: CASSSTSGAQETQYF.

This clonotype has a single count. The chain recombines TRBV4-1 with TRBJ2-7; D may be TRBD2 (7 bases). Trimming shortened V by 1 base and J by 4 bases, and 14 bases separated the two germline ends. The CDR3 runs to 15 residues. The V gene's germline CDR1 is MGHRA and CDR2 YSYEKL. CDR3 amino acids: CASSQVGAGVYEQYF. In DNA, the CDR3 is TGCGCCAGCAGCCAAGTGGGGGCGGGGGTATACGAGCAGTACTTC.

This clonotype occurred many times. The chain uses TRBV4-1 and TRBJ2-3, with D possibly TRBD2 on 5 matching bases. The V and J ends lost 4 bases and 2 bases respectively, with 7 bases between them. The germline CDR1 and CDR2 sequences are MGHRA and YSYEKL. The CDR3 contains 13 residues. CDR3 DNA sequence: TGCGCCAGCAGCCCAGCGGCCACAGATACGCAGTATTTT. Translation gives CASSPAATDTQYF.

This clonotype appeared a single time. A much larger clone sits a single nucleotide away, making a read error possible. The chain uses TRBV19 and TRBJ2-1; 7 nucleotides line up with TRBD2. The germline V gene encodes CDR1 LNHDA and CDR2 SQIVND (reference sequence). This CDR3 is built from 12 residues. The CDR3 nucleotides are TGTGCCAGTAGCCCCAGCGGGAATGAGCAGCTCTTC. Its translation is CASSPSGNEQLF.